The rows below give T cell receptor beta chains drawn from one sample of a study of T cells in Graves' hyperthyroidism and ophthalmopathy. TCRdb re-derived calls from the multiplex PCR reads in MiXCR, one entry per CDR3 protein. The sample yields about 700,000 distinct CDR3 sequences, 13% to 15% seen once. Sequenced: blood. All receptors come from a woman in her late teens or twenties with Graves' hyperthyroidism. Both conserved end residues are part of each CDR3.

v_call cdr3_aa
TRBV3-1 CASSRQLAGSTDTQYF
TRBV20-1 CSARDMILTQQFF
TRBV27 CASSHSGQGAGETQYF
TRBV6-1 CASSGGGGSTNEKLFF
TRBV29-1 CSVGAAMAQETQYF
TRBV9 CASNQGGRWETQYF
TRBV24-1 CATSDSDSSYEQYF
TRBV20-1 CSYQNSGGYNEQFF
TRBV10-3 CAIKAGDGTNEKLFF
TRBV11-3 CASSLVGRMNTEAFF
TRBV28 CASSTGSPYEQYF
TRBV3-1 CASSHMTSGRVYEQYF
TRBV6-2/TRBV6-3 CASSSPGLAGERRYEQYF
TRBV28 CASSLSGSSYEQYF
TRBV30 CACVIVGGNTIYF
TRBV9 CASSVTGTGQPQHF
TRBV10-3 CAIQREFKETQYF
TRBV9 CASSVEQGYGYTF
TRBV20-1 CSAFSPGLAADTQYF
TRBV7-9 CASSLKREGPYEQYF